Listed below are T cell receptor beta chains from one sample, sequenced in a study of T cell repertoires in cytomegalovirus infection. TCRdb reprocessed the reads with MiXCR, giving one entry per CDR3 protein. Among about 260,000 distinct CDR3 sequences, roughly 15% were seen once, and the ten largest hold 8.5% to 9%. Sequenced: PBMCs. All receptors come from a human donor in good health (CMV status not recorded). Some clones in this sample may be carry-over from other donors' samples. CDR3s include the opening cysteine and the closing phenylalanine or tryptophan. Fields, in order: clone size, V gene, D gene, CDR3 length, J gene, CDR3 DNA, CDR3 protein. The D gene is left open where the match is weak. A clone size is listed for some rows: how often the clone was seen (once, few, many), or a class if it is expanded.

many	TRBV7-2	TRBD2	17	TRBJ2-3	TGTGCCAGCAGCTTACTAGCGGGAGGGCGGGGCACAGATACGCAGTATTTT	CASSLLAGGRGTDTQYF
.	TRBV20-1	TRBD2	14	TRBJ2-5	TGCAGTGCTAGGCCCACTAGCGGGATAGAGACCCAGTACTTC	CSARPTSGIETQYF
few	TRBV10-3	.	13	TRBJ2-1	TGTGCCATACGACAGAATATAAACAATGAGCAGTTCTTC	CAIRQNINNEQFF
few	TRBV6-4	.	15	TRBJ1-2	TGTGCCAGCAGTGCCTCGGGACGGACAACCTATGGCTACACCTTC	CASSASGRTTYGYTF
.	TRBV11-2	.	13	TRBJ2-7	TGTGCCAGCAGCCCAAGGGCGGGTTTCGAGCAGTACTTC	CASSPRAGFEQYF
.	TRBV20-1	.	13	TRBJ2-7	TGCAGTGCTAGAGAACTGCGGAACTACGAGCAGTACTTC	CSARELRNYEQYF
many	TRBV7-2	.	15	TRBJ1-5	TGTGCCAGCAGCTTCATCCAGGCAGGGGCTCAGCCCCAGCATTTT	CASSFIQAGAQPQHF
many	TRBV7-2	.	15	TRBJ1-1	TGTGCCAGCAGCTTCACCGGGACGAAGAACACTGAAGCTTTCTTT	CASSFTGTKNTEAFF
.	TRBV30	TRBD1	22	TRBJ1-6	TGTGCCTGGAGTGTACAAAGGATTCCGGGACAGGGGCTTTCGAAACGGGATTCACCCCTCCACTTT	CAWSVQRIPGQGLSKRDSPLHF
.	TRBV19	.	16	TRBJ2-7	TGTGCCAGTAGCAGGCGCGAGGTGAATGGGGTCTACGAGCAGTACTTC	CASSRREVNGVYEQYF
.	TRBV18	TRBD2	18	TRBJ2-6	TGTGCCAGCTCACCATTGGCTGCGGGGGGCTCTGGGGCCAACGTCCTGACTTTC	CASSPLAAGGSGANVLTF
few	TRBV20-1	.	17	TRBJ2-3	TGCAGTGCTAGAGGGTCAGTGGTGGGAGCCGGGACAGATACGCAGTATTTT	CSARGSVVGAGTDTQYF
many	TRBV2	.	15	TRBJ1-1	TGTGCCAGCAGTGAGTGGGCTGGGGTGAACACTGAAGCTTTCTTT	CASSEWAGVNTEAFF
many	TRBV6-4	TRBD2	15	TRBJ2-1	TGTGCCAGCAGTGAGACTAGCGGGAAGGTAAATGAGCAGTTCTTC	CASSETSGKVNEQFF
.	TRBV20-1	.	13	TRBJ2-1	TGCAGTGCTAGATTGCGGACCTACAATGAGCAGTTCTTC	CSARLRTYNEQFF
.	TRBV10-3	TRBD1	14	TRBJ2-3	TGTGCCTCCCGGGACAGGGAGGTAACAGATACGCAGTATTTT	CASRDREVTDTQYF
.	TRBV7-2	.	13	TRBJ2-3	TGTGCCAGCAGCTCCTTCAGGGCAGATACGCAGTATTTT	CASSSFRADTQYF
many	TRBV15	.	18	TRBJ1-5	TGTGCCACCAGCAGAGCCCTCCTCGGATCAGAAGGACCCCAGCCCCAGCATTTT	CATSRALLGSEGPQPQHF
few	TRBV4-2	.	12	TRBJ2-1	TGTGCCAGCAGCCAAGTCAGGGCTGAGCAGTTCTTC	CASSQVRAEQFF
.	TRBV7-2	TRBD1	15	TRBJ2-5	TGTGCCAGCAGCTCCGACAGGGGGAGGGAAGAGACCCAGTACTTC	CASSSDRGREETQYF
.	TRBV29-1	.	12	TRBJ2-1	TGCAGCGTCCCTAGGGGTGGGGATGAGCAGTTCTTC	CSVPRGGDEQFF
.	TRBV3-1	TRBD1	15	TRBJ1-4	TGTGCCAGCAGCCTGGACAGGGGATCTAGTGAAAAACTGTTTTTT	CASSLDRGSSEKLFF
many	TRBV7-3	TRBD1	14	TRBJ2-7	TGTGCCAGCAGCTTCGGGACAGGGCCCTACGAGCAGTACTTC	CASSFGTGPYEQYF
few	TRBV5-8	.	16	TRBJ2-3	TGTGCCAGCAGCACAGGGGTAGCGGGACGCACAGATACGCAGTATTTT	CASSTGVAGRTDTQYF